The following is a T cell receptor (beta chain) sequence with its context. The data were taken from a study of blood T cell repertoires in COVID-19. Across the whole study: Specimens from acute and convalescent COVID-19 originated in the United States, Italy and Spain.

Germline V lookup: CDR1 SGHAT, CDR2 FQNNGV. The junction had 7 bases not matched to a gene; V was cut back by 6 bases and J by 0 bases. The CDR3 extends over 15 amino acids. Repertoires were generated with immunoSEQ multiplex PCR, while TCRdb's copy carries only in-frame clones and drops some. Found here are 90,000 to 130,000 clones, nearly 90% of them singletons; the top ten hold 4% to 5%. This rearrangement joins TRBV11-2 to TRBJ2-7; 8 bases line up with TRBD2. This receptor was taken from a human donor in a cohort sampled during active COVID-19. The sample was peripheral blood. The CDR3 here is CASSLSSGSSYEQYF. The CDR3 DNA reads TGTGCCAGCAGTCTCTCCAGCGGGAGCTCCTACGAGCAGTACTTC.